The T cell receptor (beta chain) under discussion was sequenced for a study of T cell changes during pregnancy in multiple sclerosis. The CDR3 runs 16 residues. The trim removed 5 bases at V and 7 bases at J, leaving 13 bases unmatched. Germline CDR1 reads LNHDA; CDR2 reads SQIVND (reference sequence). TCRdb's table, derived via immunoSEQ multiplex PCR, lists solely in-frame clones and lacks some. The sample shows roughly 87,000 clones, roughly 95% of them seen only once. The clonotype comes from a female donor in good health, enrolled as a control in a pregnancy study. The rearrangement links TRBV19 to TRBJ1-2; 10 nucleotides agree with TRBD1. Source: peripheral blood, taken in the third trimester of pregnancy. The chain's CDR3 is CASSVTGTGALSGYTF. In DNA form, the CDR3 reads TGTGCCAGTAGTGTCACCGGGACAGGGGCTTTATCTGGCTACACCTTC.